In its sample, the clone carrying this TCR beta chain was seen a few times. Its cognate antigen is unknown. This entry belongs to a study of Graves' ophthalmopathy and Graves' hyperthyroidism. Overall study: Upon initial diagnosis and before any treatment, peripheral blood was collected. Study observations and caveats: Separation of ophthalmopathy from stable hyperthyroidism was achieved by a 13-signature model, at around 89% sensitivity and 81.08% specificity. The study's model predicted ophthalmopathy progression at around 70% sensitivity and 72.22% specificity.

Amplified TCR beta CDR3 regions were obtained using RNA transcripts as template. The first-round RT-PCR employed HTBI primers together with the Qiagen OneStep RT-PCR kit. A multiplex PCR was then performed as the second round. TCRdb independently ran MiXCR on the multiplex PCR reads; one entry per CDR3 protein. The data hold 260,000 or so distinct CDR3 sequences, with around 45% observed a single time. Uncontrolled infections, other autoimmune diseases, pregnancy or lactation barred patients from enrollment. The ends were cut back, 2 bases at V and 16 bases at J, with 11 bases in the middle. The CDR3 extends over 11 amino acids. CDR1 KGHDR and CDR2 SFDVKD come from the germline V gene.

The genes are TRBV24-1 and TRBJ1-3; D is unresolved. Sequencing was done on a sample of peripheral blood. The receptor comes from an adult man with Graves' ophthalmopathy. The DNA for the CDR3 is TGTGCCACCAGTGATTCCAAAGAATGGTATTTT. Amino acid sequence: CATSDSKEWYF.